These 22 T cell receptor beta chains came from one sample sequenced in a study of T cell repertoires in cytomegalovirus infection. The antigens these receptors bind are not known. Each CDR3 protein is one row after TCRdb ran MiXCR on the reads. The repertoire holds about 310,000 distinct CDR3 sequences, 20% to 25% seen once, with roughly 14% in the top ten. The sample in question was cultured PBMCs, obtained from culture after CMV antigen stimulation. The source of these receptors is a human donor in good health (CMV status not recorded). Some clones in this sample may be carry-over from other donors' samples.

In this sample, this clonotype turned up many times. The chain carries TRBV12-3 or TRBV12-4 and TRBJ2-1; 13 positions agree with TRBD2. Trimming took 2 bases from V and 3 from J; bases not matched to a gene: 4. This CDR3 spans 17 amino acids. The CDR3 spells CASSLTRTSGSYNEQFF. The CDR3 DNA reads as TGTGCCAGCAGTTTAACCCGGACTAGCGGGAGCTACAATGAGCAGTTCTTC.

This clonotype was seen ten or more times. CDR3 in DNA: TGTGCCAGCAGACAGACCGGGACAGGGGGTATCGGGGAGCTGTTTTTT. Translated, it gives CASRQTGTGGIGELFF. The gene calls are TRBV12-3 or TRBV12-4 and TRBJ2-2; 11 nucleotides agree with TRBD1. The ends lost 6 bases at V and 7 bases at J; junction bases unmatched: 10. The CDR3 spans 16 residues.

The rearrangement uses TRBV20-1 and TRBJ2-7, with 7 bases that match TRBD1. V shed 3 bases, J shed 5 bases, and the junction held 10 bases outside the gene matches. The germline gives CDR1 DFQATT, CDR2 SNEGSKA (reference sequence). The CDR3 is 14 residues long. The CDR3 reads CSASRQGWKDEQYF. In DNA form, the CDR3 reads TGCAGTGCTAGTAGACAGGGATGGAAGGACGAGCAGTACTTC.

This clonotype was observed many times. This chain links TRBV7-2 with TRBJ1-1; 7 positions agree with TRBD1. The CDR3 runs to 18 residues. V was pared by 5 bases and J by 0 bases, with 15 bases of the junction left unmatched. The germline V gene has CDR1 SGHTA and CDR2 FQGNSA. The chain's CDR3 is CASSPPWQGVLMNTEAFF. In DNA, the CDR3 is TGTGCCAGCAGCCCACCCTGGCAGGGGGTACTCATGAACACTGAAGCTTTCTTT.

Many counts were recorded for this clonotype. The chain joins TRBV19 to TRBJ1-2; 7 bases line up with TRBD1. After removal of 6 bases from V and 5 bases from J, the junction contained 9 bases not matched to a gene. Germline values: CDR1 LNHDA, CDR2 SQIVND (reference sequence). The CDR3 contains 14 residues. The CDR3, as DNA: TGTGCCAGTAGAGCCGGGACAGAAGATTATGGCTACACCTTC. It yields the protein CASRAGTEDYGYTF.

This clonotype has at least ten counts. CDR3 residues: CASSLETDRVETQYF. Written as DNA, the CDR3 is TGTGCCAGCAGCTTAGAGACGGACAGGGTGGAGACCCAGTACTTC. The gene calls are TRBV7-2 and TRBJ2-5, with 8 bases aligning to TRBD1. CDR3 length: 15 amino acids. The J segment lost 5 bases and the V segment lost 1 base, leaving 6 bases of the junction unmatched. The V gene's germline CDR1 is SGHTA and CDR2 FQGNSA. Based on the CDR3 plus reference TRBV7-2 and TRBJ2-5, the full variable domain is GAGVSQSPSNKVTEKGKDVELRCDPISGHTALYWYRQSLGQGLEFLIYFQGNSAPDKSGLPSDRFSAERTGGSVSTLTIQRTQQEDSAVYLCASSLETDRVETQYFGPGTRLLVL.

The V gene is TRBV6-5, the J gene TRBJ1-2; D ambiguous. CDR1 MNHEY and CDR2 SVGAGI come from the germline V gene. V was clipped by 10 bases and J by 5 bases, with 20 bases between them. This CDR3 region has 14 residues. The CDR3 sequence: CATLPAGGPYGYTF. The CDR3 nucleotides are TGTGCCACTCTTCCGGCGGGAGGGCCTTATGGCTACACCTTC.

V usage is TRBV12-3 or TRBV12-4 and J usage is TRBJ2-6; 10 bases are shared with TRBD1. Trimming took 1 base from V and 4 from J; bases not matched to a gene: 7. This CDR3 region has 18 residues. The DNA of the CDR3 is TGTGCCAGCAGTTTAGAGGGGACAGGGGATACGGGGGCCAACGTCCTGACTTTC. It translates to CASSLEGTGDTGANVLTF.

V gene TRBV6-5 combines with J gene TRBJ1-1; D might be TRBD1 (6 bases). Trimming stripped 6 bases from V and 10 bases from J, with 12 bases between. Per the germline V gene, CDR1 is MNHEY and CDR2 is SVGAGI. CDR3 length equals 11 residues. The CDR3 protein is CASRGTGIAFF. The CDR3 DNA follows: TGTGCCAGCAGGGGTACAGGGATAGCTTTCTTT.

For this clonotype: The junction departs from germline at one end; a sequencing error may be responsible. The chain employs TRBV4-1 and TRBJ2-1, with TRBD2 matching over 7 bases. The CDR3 has 12 amino acids. CDR1 is MGHRA, CDR2 YSYEKL, per germline. CDR3 nucleotide sequence: TGCGCCAGCAGCCAAGATTCTAGCCGGGGGGTCTTC. This encodes CASSQDSSRGVF.

This clonotype was seen a few times. The rearrangement links TRBV20-1 to TRBJ2-5, with 7 nucleotides matching TRBD1. The CDR3 contains 12 residues. Germline trimming cut 3 bases from V and 8 bases from J; bases unmatched to any gene: 6. Per the germline V gene, CDR1 is DFQATT and CDR2 is SNEGSKA (reference sequence). CDR3 in amino acids: CSARIRQGTQYF. CDR3 in DNA: TGCAGTGCTAGGATAAGACAGGGAACCCAGTACTTC.

The J gene is TRBJ2-1, the V gene TRBV7-4, with TRBD1 identical over 8 bases. The CDR3 has 18 residues. Germline CDR1 is SGHVT and CDR2 is SQSDAQ. V trimming: 2 bases; J trimming: 4 bases; junction bases outside the gene matches: 13. The CDR3 nucleotides read TGTGCCAGCAGCTTACGTGGACAGGGAACTGGACAATACAATGAGCAGTTCTTC. Protein sequence: CASSLRGQGTGQYNEQFF.

This clonotype was counted once. The rearrangement links TRBV12-3 or TRBV12-4 to TRBJ2-1; 13 bases fit TRBD2. V shed 6 bases and J 6 bases; nucleotides not matched to a gene: 5. The CDR3 length is 15 residues. As DNA, the CDR3 is TGTGCCAGCAGACCCACTAGCGGGAGGGGCAATGAGCAGTTCTTC. Protein product: CASRPTSGRGNEQFF.

This clonotype was counted only a few times. The chain has TRBV5-1 and TRBJ1-2; 10 bases fit TRBD1. The junction had 5 bases not matched to a gene; V was cut back by 4 bases and J by 8 bases. Germline CDR1 and CDR2: SGHRS and YFSETQ. The CDR3 length is 13 residues. CDR3 in amino acids: CASSRGQGDGYTF. CDR3 in DNA: TGCGCCAGCAGCCGCGGACAGGGGGACGGCTACACCTTC.

Concerning this clonotype itself: A much larger clonotype is one base distant, so this may be a read error. This chain connects TRBV7-9 to TRBJ2-3, with D maybe TRBD2 (6 bases). This CDR3 region has 15 residues. Looked up from germline, CDR1 is SEHNR and CDR2 is FQNEAQ (reference sequence). CDR3 sequence: CASSPKLAITDTRYF. Here the CDR3 DNA reads TGTGCCAGCAGCCCCAAACTAGCCATCACAGATACGCGGTATTTT. Full variable domain (rest looked up from reference TRBV7-9 and TRBJ2-3): DTGVSQNPRHKITKRGQNVTFRCDPISEHNRLYWYRQTLGQGPEFLTYFQNEAQLEKSRLLSDRFSAERPKGSFSTLEIQRTEQGDSAMYLCASSPKLAITDTRYFGPGTRLTVL.

The J gene is TRBJ1-2, the V gene TRBV15; 10 nucleotides agree with TRBD1. Germline CDR1 reads LNHNV; CDR2 reads YYDKDF (reference sequence). Trimming at V came to 3 bases and at J to 6 bases, leaving 10 bases not matched to a gene. CDR3 length: 16 residues. The CDR3 region has the DNA TGTGCCACCAGCAGGAAAATACTGACAGGGGGCGATGGCTACACCTTC. Its protein product is CATSRKILTGGDGYTF. Complete variable domain (other parts from reference TRBV15 and TRBJ1-2): DAMVIQNPRYQVTQFGKPVTLSCSQTLNHNVMYWYQQKSSQAPKLLFHYYDKDFNNEADTPDNFQSRRPNTSFCFLDIRSPGLGDTAMYLCATSRKILTGGDGYTFGSGTRLTVV.

The chain links TRBV12-3 or TRBV12-4 to TRBJ2-2; TRBD1 matches 8 bases. The V and J ends lost 3 bases and 4 bases, in that order; junction bases with no gene match: 4. This CDR3 comprises 15 residues. Here the CDR3 reads CASSFYQGATGELFF. CDR3 DNA sequence: TGTGCCAGCAGTTTCTACCAGGGGGCCACCGGGGAGCTGTTTTTT.

This clonotype was seen only a few times. The CDR3 reads CASSYSGEGYDEQYV. In DNA, the CDR3 is TGTGCCAGCAGTTACTCTGGTGAGGGGTATGATGAACAGTACGTC. J is TRBJ2-7 and V is TRBV6-6; possibly TRBD1 or TRBD2 for D (5 bases each). Trimming removed 0 bases from V and 10 bases from J, with 19 bases in between. Per the germline V gene, CDR1 is MNHNY and CDR2 is SVGAGI (reference sequence). There are 15 residues in the CDR3.

This clonotype was picked up many times. J is TRBJ2-3 and V is TRBV7-2; 7 bases agree with TRBD2. Germline-derived CDR1 and CDR2 are SGHTA and FQGNSA. V lost 1 base, J lost 11 bases, and 12 bases stayed unmatched. The CDR3 covers 15 residues. The CDR3 reads CASSLGGGGRRRQYF. The CDR3 DNA is TGTGCCAGCAGCTTAGGCGGGGGTGGGAGGAGACGGCAGTATTTT.

The rearrangement links TRBV7-9 to TRBJ2-5; 11 bases map to TRBD2. This CDR3 region has 16 residues. Germline V gives CDR1 SEHNR, CDR2 FQNEAQ (reference sequence). The V and J ends lost 4 bases and 5 bases, in that order; junction bases with no gene match: 9. The CDR3 protein is CASSSWMGLADETQYF. CDR3 DNA sequence: TGTGCCAGCAGCTCCTGGATGGGACTAGCGGACGAGACCCAGTACTTC. Complete variable domain (other parts from reference TRBV7-9 and TRBJ2-5): DTGVSQNPRHKITKRGQNVTFRCDPISEHNRLYWYRQTLGQGPEFLTYFQNEAQLEKSRLLSDRFSAERPKGSFSTLEIQRTEQGDSAMYLCASSSWMGLADETQYFGPGTRLLVL.

The sample holds a few counts of this clonotype. This chain connects TRBV10-3 to TRBJ2-2; 13 nucleotides align to TRBD2. The CDR3 totals 16 residues. Trimming took 7 bases from V and 6 from J; bases not matched to a gene: 8. CDR1 is ENHRY, CDR2 SYGVKD, per germline. The CDR3 nucleotides read TGTGCCATCAACGGACTAGCGGGAGCCCCCCCCGGGGAGCTGTTTTTT. Encoded protein: CAINGLAGAPPGELFF.

The chain uses TRBV12-3 or TRBV12-4 and TRBJ2-5; 14 nucleotides agree with TRBD2. The CDR3 is 15 amino acids. V was clipped by 6 bases and J by 5 bases; unmatched bases: 5. CDR3 region: CASSSGLAGVETQYF. The CDR3 DNA follows: TGTGCCAGCAGCTCGGGACTAGCGGGAGTCGAGACCCAGTACTTC.